The next 20 T cell receptor beta chains were all read from a single sample in a study of cytomegalovirus exposure and HLA in healthy donors. 13 Jbeta primers and 60 Vbeta primers were used for the PCR. Assay: immunoSEQ multiplex PCR; the TCRdb copy retains only in-frame clones and omits some. The table lists about 84,000 clones, around 68% of them singletons. What was sequenced was PBMCs. Every receptor here comes from a woman in her forties in good health and CMV-seropositive.

The rearrangement uses TRBV29-1 and TRBJ2-5; 9 bases agree with TRBD2. The V segment lost 6 bases and the J segment 9 bases; nucleotides outside the gene matches: 8. There are 12 residues in the CDR3. Germline V gene sequence: CDR1 SQVTM, CDR2 ANQGSEA. The CDR3 protein is CSVAGTSLAQYF. The CDR3 coding sequence is TGCAGCGTAGCCGGGACTAGCCTGGCCCAGTACTTC.

V gene TRBV6-5 combines with J gene TRBJ1-1, with D unresolved. Trimming removed 1 base at V and 7 bases at J, with 7 bases between. The germline CDR1 and CDR2 sequences are MNHEY and SVGAGI. The CDR3 runs 12 residues. CDR3 sequence reads: CASSYFSGEAFF. The DNA of the CDR3 is TGTGCCAGCAGTTACTTTTCAGGTGAAGCTTTCTTT.

The gene calls are TRBV5-6 and TRBJ1-2, with D tentatively TRBD1 (5 bases). Trimming pared 3 bases from V and 3 bases from J, leaving 12 bases between. There are 14 residues in the CDR3. From germline, CDR1 is SGHDT and CDR2 YYEEEE. CDR3 loop: CASSSPGLHYGYTF. Written as DNA, the CDR3 is TGTGCCAGCAGCTCCCCGGGACTCCACTATGGCTACACCTTC.

The rearrangement joins TRBV29-1 to TRBJ2-7, with 8 bases that match TRBD1. CDR1 is SQVTM and CDR2 is ANQGSEA in the germline V gene. This CDR3 contains 17 residues. V lost 0 bases, J lost 3 bases, and 13 bases stayed unmatched. CDR3 nucleotide sequence: TGCAGCGTTGAAGATCTTAAGGGACAGGAGGGGCACTACGAGCAGTACTTC. Amino acid sequence: CSVEDLKGQEGHYEQYF.

This clone was observed a handful of times. The chain employs TRBV5-1 and TRBJ1-1; 10 bases match TRBD1. The germline V gene has CDR1 SGHRS and CDR2 YFSETQ. J gave up 0 bases and V 4 bases, and 3 bases lay outside the gene matches. The CDR3 totals 15 residues. CDR3: CASSPGQGMNTEAFF. In DNA, the CDR3 is TGCGCCAGCAGCCCGGGACAGGGGATGAACACTGAAGCTTTCTTT.

The V call is TRBV7-8, the J call TRBJ1-2, with 7 nucleotides matching TRBD1. Trimming took 3 bases from V and 8 from J; bases not matched to a gene: 6. The CDR3 runs 13 residues. Per the germline V gene, CDR1 is SGHVS and CDR2 is FQNEAQ. The CDR3 nucleotides read TGTGCCAGCAGCTTCCCCGGGACAGAAGGCTACACCTTC. It yields the protein CASSFPGTEGYTF.

The chain is built from TRBV14 and TRBJ1-1; 7 positions match TRBD1. The germline V gene encodes CDR1 SGHDN and CDR2 FVKESK. The ends lost 3 bases at V and 5 bases at J; junction bases unmatched: 9. This CDR3 is 15 amino acids long. CDR3 sequence (DNA): TGTGCCAGCAGCCAGCATTTCAGGGGGGTGACTGAAGCTTTCTTT. Encoded protein: CASSQHFRGVTEAFF.

J is TRBJ1-5 and V is TRBV7-2; D remains unclear. This CDR3 is 14 amino acids long. Trimming stripped 5 bases from V and 5 bases from J, with 13 bases between. The germline CDR1 and CDR2 sequences are SGHTA and FQGNSA. CDR3 residues: CASSPHGRDQPQHF. CDR3 DNA: TGTGCCAGCAGCCCGCATGGGAGGGATCAGCCCCAGCATTTT.

This clone was picked up a small number of times. The genes are TRBV7-6 and TRBJ2-3; D possibly corresponds to TRBD2 (5 bases). CDR3 length: 16 residues. Trimming took off 2 bases at V and 6 bases at J, with 18 bases between the two ends. In germline, CDR1 is SGHVS, CDR2 FNYEAQ. The CDR3 reads CASSLNPGSLSDTQYF. In nucleotides, the CDR3 is TGTGCCAGCAGCTTAAATCCGGGATCCCTTTCTGATACGCAGTATTTT. Combining the CDR3 with reference TRBV7-6 and TRBJ2-3 gives the whole variable domain GAGVSQSPRYKVTKRGQDVALRCDPISGHVSLYWYRQALGQGPEFLTYFNYEAQQDKSGLPNDRFSAERPEGSISTLTIQRTEQRDSAMYRCASSLNPGSLSDTQYFGPGTRLTVL.

This rearrangement joins TRBV2 to TRBJ1-1; 7 bases are shared with TRBD1. The CDR3 totals 14 residues. Germline CDR1 and CDR2: SNHLY and FYNNEI. The J segment lost 8 bases and the V segment lost 6 bases, leaving 12 bases of the junction unmatched. Written as DNA, the CDR3 is TGTGCCAGCAGCCCCCCGACAGGGCTGACCGAAGCTTTCTTT. Translated: CASSPPTGLTEAFF.

This clone was observed a single time. The CDR3 nucleotides are TGTGCCAGCAGCCAAGACAGAGAAGCTTTCTTT. It specifies CASSQDREAFF. This sequence joins TRBV11-2 and TRBJ1-1, with a tentative D call TRBD1 (5 bases). There are 11 residues in the CDR3. Trimming left V 5 bases short and J 8 bases short, with 9 bases between. Germline-derived CDR1 and CDR2 are SGHAT and FQNNGV.

The chain uses TRBV19 and TRBJ2-2, with unresolved D. V was trimmed by 5 bases and J by 6 bases, leaving 10 bases between them. Germline lookup yields CDR1 LNHDA and CDR2 SQIVND (reference sequence). This CDR3 has 13 amino acids. CDR3 DNA sequence: TGTGCCAGTAGTCCCCTGGGCCCCGGGGAGCTGTTTTTT. It is translated as CASSPLGPGELFF.

The chain couples TRBV7-3 to TRBJ2-2; perhaps TRBD2 as D (5 bases). V lost 2 bases, J lost 0 bases, and 10 bases lay in between. There are 16 residues in the CDR3. CDR1 is SGHTA and CDR2 is FQGTGA in the germline V gene. The DNA of the CDR3 is TGTGCCAGCAGCTTACGAGGGCCATCGAACACCGGGGAGCTGTTTTTT. It is translated as CASSLRGPSNTGELFF.

The chain has TRBV5-8 and TRBJ1-2; TRBD1 aligns across 7 bases. CDR1 is SGHTS, CDR2 YDEGEE, per germline. The CDR3 totals 17 residues. The V and J ends lost 4 bases and 3 bases, in that order; junction bases with no gene match: 15. The CDR3 here is CASSPKNRGRNDYGYTF. CDR3 bases: TGTGCCAGCAGCCCGAAAAACAGGGGCCGTAATGACTATGGCTACACCTTC.

The gene calls are TRBV6-6 and TRBJ2-2; TRBD1 matches at 9 bases. From germline, CDR1 is MNHNY and CDR2 SVGAGI (reference sequence). The CDR3 totals 15 residues. With 6 bases clipped from V and 4 bases from J, the junction kept 6 bases outside the gene matches. CDR3 in DNA: TGTGCCAGCAGGGTGAGACAGGGGGTCACCGGGGAGCTGTTTTTT. Its protein product is CASRVRQGVTGELFF.

This chain connects TRBV4-3 to TRBJ2-1; TRBD1 matches 9 bases. V shed 2 bases and J 8 bases; nucleotides not matched to a gene: 7. The CDR3 is 15 amino acids. Germline CDR1 is LGHNA and CDR2 is YSLEER. The CDR3 DNA follows: TGCGCCAGCAGCCAACAGCCGGGACAGGGTTATGAGCAGTTCTTC. Amino acid sequence: CASSQQPGQGYEQFF.

This rearrangement joins TRBV12-2 to TRBJ2-1; no check of the table's D call, TRBD2, against the DNA was made. TRBV12-2 is a pseudogene segment. The CDR3 has 14 residues. The CDR3 nucleotides are TGTGCAAGTCGTCCTTGGACTAGGAACAATGAGCAGTTCTTC. The encoded protein is CASRPWTRNNEQFF.

CDR3 coding DNA: TGTGCCAGCAGTAGGGGGCATCAGCCCCAGCATTTT. Protein: CASSRGHQPQHF. The chain is built from TRBV28 and TRBJ1-5, with 7 bases matching TRBD1. The CDR3 has 12 amino acids. Germline CDR1 is MDHEN and CDR2 is SYDVKM. V was clipped by 5 bases and J by 5 bases; unmatched bases: 0.

CDR3 DNA sequence: TGTGCCAGCAGCGTTCTCCAGCTAGCCTTGTGGAATGAGCAGTTCTTC. Protein product: CASSVLQLALWNEQFF. This chain joins TRBV9 and TRBJ2-1, with a possible D match to TRBD2 (5 bases). Trimming pared 2 bases from V and 7 bases from J, leaving 19 bases between. Germline V gives CDR1 SGDLS, CDR2 YYNGEE. This CDR3 has 16 amino acids.

The V call is TRBV28, the J call TRBJ1-1; 8 bases align to TRBD1. The CDR3 extends over 14 amino acids. Germline lookup yields CDR1 MDHEN and CDR2 SYDVKM. Trimming cost V 5 bases and J 4 bases; bases outside gene matches: 6. This chain's CDR3 is CASSLWTGSTEAFF. The CDR3 region has the DNA TGTGCCAGCAGTCTTTGGACAGGGAGCACTGAAGCTTTCTTT.